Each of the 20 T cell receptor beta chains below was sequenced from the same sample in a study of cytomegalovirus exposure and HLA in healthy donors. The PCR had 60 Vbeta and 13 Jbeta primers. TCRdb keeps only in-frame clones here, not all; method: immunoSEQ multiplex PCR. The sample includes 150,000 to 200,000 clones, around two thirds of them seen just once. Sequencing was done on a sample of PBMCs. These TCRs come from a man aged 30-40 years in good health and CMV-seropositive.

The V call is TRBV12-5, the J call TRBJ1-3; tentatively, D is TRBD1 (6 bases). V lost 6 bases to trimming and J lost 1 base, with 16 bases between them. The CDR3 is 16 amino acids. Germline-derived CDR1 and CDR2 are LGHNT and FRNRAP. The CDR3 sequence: CASGPLYRDSGNTIYF. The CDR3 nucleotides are TGTGCTAGTGGCCCGCTCTACAGGGATTCTGGAAACACCATATATTTT.

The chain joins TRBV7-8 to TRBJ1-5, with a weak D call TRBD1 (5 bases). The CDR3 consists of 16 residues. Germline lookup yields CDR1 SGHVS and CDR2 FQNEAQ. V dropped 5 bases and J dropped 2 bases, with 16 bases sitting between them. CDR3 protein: CASSPDGGEGNQPQHF. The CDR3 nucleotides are TGTGCCAGCAGCCCCGACGGGGGAGAGGGCAATCAGCCCCAGCATTTT.

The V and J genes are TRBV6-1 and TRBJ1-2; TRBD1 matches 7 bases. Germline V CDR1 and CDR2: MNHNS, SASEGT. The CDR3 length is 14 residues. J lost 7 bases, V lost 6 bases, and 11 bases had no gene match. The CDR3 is CASSRDSAAGGYTF. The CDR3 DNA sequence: TGTGCCAGCAGCAGGGACAGCGCAGCGGGTGGCTACACCTTC.

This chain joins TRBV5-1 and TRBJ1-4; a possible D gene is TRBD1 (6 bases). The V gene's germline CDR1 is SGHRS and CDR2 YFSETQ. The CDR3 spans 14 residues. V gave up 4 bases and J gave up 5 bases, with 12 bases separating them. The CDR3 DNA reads TGCGCCAGCAGCACGGACAGTCCAAATGAAAAACTGTTTTTT. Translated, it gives CASSTDSPNEKLFF.

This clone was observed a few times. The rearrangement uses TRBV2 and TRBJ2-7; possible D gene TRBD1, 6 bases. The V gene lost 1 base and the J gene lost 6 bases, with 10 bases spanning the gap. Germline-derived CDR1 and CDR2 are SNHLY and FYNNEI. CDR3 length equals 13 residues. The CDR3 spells CASSEETGSEQYF. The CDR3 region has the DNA TGTGCCAGCAGTGAAGAGACAGGAAGCGAGCAGTACTTC. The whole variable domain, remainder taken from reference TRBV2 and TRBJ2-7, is EPEVTQTPSHQVTQMGQEVILRCVPISNHLYFYWYRQILGQKVEFLVSFYNNEISEKSEIFDDQFSVERPDGSNFTLKIRSTKLEDSAMYFCASSEETGSEQYFGPGTRLTVT.

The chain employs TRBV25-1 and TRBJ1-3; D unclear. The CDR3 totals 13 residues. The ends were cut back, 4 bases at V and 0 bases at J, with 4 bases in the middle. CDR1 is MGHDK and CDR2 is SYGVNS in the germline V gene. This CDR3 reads CASSGYSGNTIYF. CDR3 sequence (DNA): TGTGCCAGCAGTGGCTACTCTGGAAACACCATATATTTT.

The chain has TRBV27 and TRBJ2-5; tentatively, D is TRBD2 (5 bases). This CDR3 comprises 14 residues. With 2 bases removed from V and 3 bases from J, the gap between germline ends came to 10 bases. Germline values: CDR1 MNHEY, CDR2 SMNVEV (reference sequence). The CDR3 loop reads CASSLGYGEETQYF. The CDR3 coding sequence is TGTGCCAGCAGTTTAGGGTACGGGGAAGAGACCCAGTACTTC.

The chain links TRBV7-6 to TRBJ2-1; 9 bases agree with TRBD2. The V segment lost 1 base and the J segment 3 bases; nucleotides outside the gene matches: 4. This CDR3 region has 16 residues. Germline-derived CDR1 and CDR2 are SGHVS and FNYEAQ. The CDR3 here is CASSLGGSGSYNEQFF. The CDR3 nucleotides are TGTGCCAGCAGCTTAGGGGGTAGCGGGAGCTACAATGAGCAGTTCTTC.

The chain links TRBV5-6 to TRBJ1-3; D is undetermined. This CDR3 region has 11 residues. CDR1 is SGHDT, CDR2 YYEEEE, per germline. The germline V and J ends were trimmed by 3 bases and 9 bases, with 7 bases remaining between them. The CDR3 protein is CASSSGFTIYF. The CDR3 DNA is TGTGCCAGCAGCTCAGGTTTCACCATATATTTT. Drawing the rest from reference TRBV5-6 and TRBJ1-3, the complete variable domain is DAGVTQSPTHLIKTRGQQVTLRCSPKSGHDTVSWYQQALGQGPQFIFQYYEEEERQRGNFPDRFSGHQFPNYSSELNVNALLLGDSALYLCASSSGFTIYFGEGSWLTVV.

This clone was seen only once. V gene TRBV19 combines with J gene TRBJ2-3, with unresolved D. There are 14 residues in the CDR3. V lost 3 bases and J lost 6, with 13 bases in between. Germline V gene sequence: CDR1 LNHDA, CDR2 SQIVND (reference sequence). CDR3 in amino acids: CASSMSPTPDTQYF. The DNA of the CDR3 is TGTGCCAGTAGTATGTCCCCTACCCCGGATACGCAGTATTTT. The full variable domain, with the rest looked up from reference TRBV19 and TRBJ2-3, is DGGITQSPKYLFRKEGQNVTLSCEQNLNHDAMYWYRQDPGQGLRLIYYSQIVNDFQKGDIAEGYSVSREKKESFPLTVTSAQKNPTAFYLCASSMSPTPDTQYFGPGTRLTVL.

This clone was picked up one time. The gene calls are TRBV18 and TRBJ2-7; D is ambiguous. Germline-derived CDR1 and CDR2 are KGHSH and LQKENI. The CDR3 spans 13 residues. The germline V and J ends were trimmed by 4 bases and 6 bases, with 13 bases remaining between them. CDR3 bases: TGTGCCAGCTCACTCCTGGAGTTACGCGAGCAGTACTTC. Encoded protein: CASSLLELREQYF.

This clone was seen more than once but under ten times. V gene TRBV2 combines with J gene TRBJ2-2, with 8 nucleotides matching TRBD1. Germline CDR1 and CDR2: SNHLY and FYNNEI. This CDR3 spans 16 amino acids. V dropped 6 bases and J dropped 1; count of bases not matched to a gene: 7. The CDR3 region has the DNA TGTGCCAGCAGCCTCTCCGGGACAGGGAACACCGGGGAGCTGTTTTTT. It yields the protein CASSLSGTGNTGELFF.

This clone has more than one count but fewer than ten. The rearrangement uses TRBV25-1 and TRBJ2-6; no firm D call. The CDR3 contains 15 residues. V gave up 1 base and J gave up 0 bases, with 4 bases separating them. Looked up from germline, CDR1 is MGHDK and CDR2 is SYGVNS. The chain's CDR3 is CASSESGSGANVLTF. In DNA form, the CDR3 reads TGTGCCAGCAGTGAATCGGGCTCTGGGGCCAACGTCCTGACTTTC.

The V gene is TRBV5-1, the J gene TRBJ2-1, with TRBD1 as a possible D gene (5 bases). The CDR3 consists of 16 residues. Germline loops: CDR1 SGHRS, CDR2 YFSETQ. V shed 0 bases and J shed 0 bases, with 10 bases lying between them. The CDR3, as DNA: TGCGCCAGCAGCTTGGCCGACAGACCCTCCTACAATGAGCAGTTCTTC. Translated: CASSLADRPSYNEQFF. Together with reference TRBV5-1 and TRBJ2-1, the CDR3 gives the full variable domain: KAGVTQTPRYLIKTRGQQVTLSCSPISGHRSVSWYQQTPGQGLQFLFEYFSETQRNKGNFPGRFSGRQFSNSRSEMNVSTLELGDSALYLCASSLADRPSYNEQFFGPGTRLTVL.

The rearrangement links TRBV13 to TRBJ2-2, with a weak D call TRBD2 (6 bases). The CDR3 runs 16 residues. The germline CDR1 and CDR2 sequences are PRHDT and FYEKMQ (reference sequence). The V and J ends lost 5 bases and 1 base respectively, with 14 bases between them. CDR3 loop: CASSMSGPWNTGELFF. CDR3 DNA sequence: TGTGCCAGCAGCATGAGCGGGCCCTGGAACACCGGGGAGCTGTTTTTT.

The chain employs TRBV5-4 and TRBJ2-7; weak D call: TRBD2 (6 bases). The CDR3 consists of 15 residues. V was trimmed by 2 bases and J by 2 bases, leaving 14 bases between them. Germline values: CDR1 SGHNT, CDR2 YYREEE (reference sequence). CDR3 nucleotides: TGTGCCAGCAGCTTTTCTCCTAGCGTCGCCTACGAGCAGTACTTC. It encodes CASSFSPSVAYEQYF.

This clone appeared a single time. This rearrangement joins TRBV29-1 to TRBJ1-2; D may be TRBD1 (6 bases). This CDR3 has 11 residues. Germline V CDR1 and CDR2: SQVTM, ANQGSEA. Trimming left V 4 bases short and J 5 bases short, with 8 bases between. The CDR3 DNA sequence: TGCAGCGTTGGGACAGATTATGGCTACACCTTC. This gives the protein CSVGTDYGYTF.

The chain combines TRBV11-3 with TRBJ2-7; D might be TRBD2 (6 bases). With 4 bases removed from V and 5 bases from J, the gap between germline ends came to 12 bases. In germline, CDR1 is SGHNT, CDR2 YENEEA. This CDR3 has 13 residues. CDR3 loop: CASSSTRANEQYF. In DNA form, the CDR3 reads TGTGCCAGCAGCTCGACTAGAGCCAACGAGCAGTACTTC.

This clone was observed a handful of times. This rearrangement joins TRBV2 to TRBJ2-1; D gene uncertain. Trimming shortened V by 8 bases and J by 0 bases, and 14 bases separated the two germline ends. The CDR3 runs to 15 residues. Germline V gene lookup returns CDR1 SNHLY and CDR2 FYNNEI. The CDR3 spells CASQVALHSYNEQFF. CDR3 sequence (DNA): TGTGCCAGCCAGGTGGCTCTTCACTCCTACAATGAGCAGTTCTTC. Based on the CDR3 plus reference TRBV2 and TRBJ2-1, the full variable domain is EPEVTQTPSHQVTQMGQEVILRCVPISNHLYFYWYRQILGQKVEFLVSFYNNEISEKSEIFDDQFSVERPDGSNFTLKIRSTKLEDSAMYFCASQVALHSYNEQFFGPGTRLTVL.

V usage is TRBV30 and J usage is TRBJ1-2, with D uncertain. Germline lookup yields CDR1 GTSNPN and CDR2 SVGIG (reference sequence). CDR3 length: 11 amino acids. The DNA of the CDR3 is TGTGCGCTATTACCGGGCTATGGCTACACCTTC. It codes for CALLPGYGYTF.